Listed below are T cell receptor beta chains from one sample, sequenced in a study of graft-versus-host responses after intestinal transplantation. TCRdb's table, derived via immunoSEQ multiplex PCR, lists solely in-frame clones and lacks some. The table shows just under 65,000 clones, with approximately 88% occurring only once. The source was ileum tissue, collected around 350 days after transplant. The receptors were gathered from a human patient who received an intestinal transplant, so some T cells may come from the graft donor. Both conserved end residues are part of each CDR3. D genes are given only for firm matches. Rows give clone size only sometimes, using once, few, many, or a class for an expanded clone.

.,16,.,TRBV19,TRBJ2-5,TGTGCCAGTAGTATATTGGGGTTGGGGGGCCAAGAGACCCAGTACTTC,CASSILGLGGQETQYF
.,16,.,TRBV2,TRBJ1-3,TGTGCCAGCAGTGAAGCGCCCTCAGGGCCTGGAAACACCATATATTTT,CASSEAPSGPGNTIYF
few,16,TRBD2,TRBV7-6,TRBJ2-7,TGTGCCAGCAGCTTAGCGCAGAGCGGGGGGGCGCGGGAGCAGTACTTC,CASSLAQSGGAREQYF
.,14,.,TRBV6-5,TRBJ2-1,TGTGCCAGCAGTTACAGAGGTGGGAGCAATGAGCAGTTCTTC,CASSYRGGSNEQFF
.,15,.,TRBV6-6,TRBJ2-3,TGTGCCAGCAGTTACGACCCTAGCCCCACAGATACGCAGTATTTT,CASSYDPSPTDTQYF
.,16,TRBD2,TRBV29-1,TRBJ2-2,TGCAGCGCCTTACTAGCGGGGGCCCCGAACACCGGGGAGCTGTTTTTT,CSALLAGAPNTGELFF
.,14,.,TRBV6-5,TRBJ2-2,TGTGCCAGCGACCGGACTGGTGGCACCGGGGAGCTGTTTTTT,CASDRTGGTGELFF
.,13,TRBD1,TRBV6-1,TRBJ1-1,TGTGCCAGCACACCGGGACAGGGTATTGAAGCTTTCTTT,CASTPGQGIEAFF
.,15,.,TRBV7-9,TRBJ2-3,TGTGCCAGCACCGCCGGGCGGGGCTACACAGATACGCAGTATTTT,CASTAGRGYTDTQYF
once,14,TRBD1,TRBV5-1,TRBJ2-7,TGCGCCAGCAGCTTGGACAGGGGCTTCTACGAGCAGTACTTC,CASSLDRGFYEQYF
.,11,.,TRBV19,TRBJ2-7,TGTGCCAGTAGCTTCGGGGGCGAGCAGTACTTC,CASSFGGEQYF
.,13,.,TRBV19,TRBJ1-3,TGTGCCAGTAGCCCTACCGGCGGAAACACCATATATTTT,CASSPTGGNTIYF
.,13,.,TRBV6-5,TRBJ1-1,TGTGCCAGCAGTTACCAGGGCCTCGCTGAAGCTTTCTTT,CASSYQGLAEAFF
.,14,TRBD1,TRBV28,TRBJ2-1,TGTGCCAGCACGTCACCGGGACAGGGGGCCGTGCGGTTCTTC,CASTSPGQGAVRFF
.,15,TRBD2,TRBV7-2,TRBJ2-7,TGTGCCAGCAGCGCCTTAGCGGGGGGGAGCTACGAGCAGTACTTC,CASSALAGGSYEQYF
.,11,.,TRBV5-1,TRBJ2-1,TGCGCCAGCAGCTTGGATCATGAGCAGTTCTTC,CASSLDHEQFF
.,15,.,TRBV27,TRBJ2-1,TGTGCCAGCAGTTTTCTGGCAGGGGCTAAGAATGAGCAGTTCTTC,CASSFLAGAKNEQFF
.,16,.,TRBV10-2,TRBJ2-1,TGCGCCAGCAGTGACTCACAGTTGCGGGGATACAATGAGCAGTTCTTC,CASSDSQLRGYNEQFF
once,15,.,TRBV28,TRBJ2-1,TGTGCCAGCAGCGAGGGGGGGCTCATTTACAATGAGCAGTTCTTC,CASSEGGLIYNEQFF
.,14,.,TRBV27,TRBJ2-7,TGTGCCAGCAGTTTCGGCAGGAGCTCCTACGAGCAGTACTTC,CASSFGRSSYEQYF
.,16,.,TRBV6-4,TRBJ2-1,TGTGCCAGCAGTGAGAAATTCTACGCCCCTTACAATGAGCAGTTCTTC,CASSEKFYAPYNEQFF
.,13,.,TRBV5-1,TRBJ2-7,TGCGCCAGCAGCCTGGCAGGGCGGTACGAGCAGTACTTC,CASSLAGRYEQYF
.,12,.,TRBV19,TRBJ1-1,TGTGCCAGTAGTATAGGGGGGGCAGGAGCTTTCTTT,CASSIGGAGAFF
.,16,TRBD1,TRBV11-1,TRBJ1-1,TGTGCCAGCAGCTTCTCCCAGACAGGGCTGAACACTGAAGCTTTCTTT,CASSFSQTGLNTEAFF
.,16,TRBD1,TRBV28,TRBJ1-1,TGTGCCAGCAGTTTATGGGCAGGGGGAGGAAACACTGAAGCTTTCTTT,CASSLWAGGGNTEAFF
once,16,.,TRBV11-1,TRBJ1-6,TGTGCCAGCAGCCAGGCGGGGAGCTCCTATAATTCACCCCTCCACTTT,CASSQAGSSYNSPLHF
.,16,TRBD2,TRBV13,TRBJ2-1,TGTGCCAGCAGCTCTTCTACCGGGACTAGCTATGATGAGCAGTTCTTC,CASSSSTGTSYDEQFF
.,13,.,TRBV7-2,TRBJ1-3,TGTGCCAGCAGCTTAGGGGTTGGAAACACCATATATTTT,CASSLGVGNTIYF
.,17,.,TRBV29-1,TRBJ1-3,TGCAGCGTTGAAGATTGGCCACAGGACCTCTCTGGAAACACCATATATTTT,CSVEDWPQDLSGNTIYF
few,15,TRBD1,TRBV11-2,TRBJ1-3,TGTGCCAGCAGCTTAGGGACAGGGAGTGGAAACACCATATATTTT,CASSLGTGSGNTIYF
.,15,.,TRBV18,TRBJ1-5,TGTGCCAGCTCATCTGACAGTTATAGCAATCAGCCCCAGCATTTT,CASSSDSYSNQPQHF
.,14,TRBD1,TRBV28,TRBJ1-5,TGTGCCAGCATGCAGGGGGCGTGGGGTCAGCCCCAGCATTTT,CASMQGAWGQPQHF
.,16,TRBD2,TRBV9,TRBJ2-3,TGTGCCAGCAGCGTAGAGCGGGGACTAGGGACAGATACGCAGTATTTT,CASSVERGLGTDTQYF
.,17,TRBD2,TRBV5-4,TRBJ2-1,TGTGCCAGCAGCGGTTTGAGAGTAGCGGGAGCTTACAATGAGCAGTTCTTC,CASSGLRVAGAYNEQFF
.,14,.,TRBV7-3,TRBJ2-1,TGTGCCAGCAGCTTTTCGGGACGGGACAATGAGCAGTTCTTC,CASSFSGRDNEQFF
.,15,.,TRBV18,TRBJ2-1,TGTGCCAGCTCACCAACCCGGGACTCGATAAATGAGCAGTTCTTC,CASSPTRDSINEQFF
.,15,.,TRBV19,TRBJ2-3,TGTGCCAGTAGTATTGTTGGTTTATCCACAGATACGCAGTATTTT,CASSIVGLSTDTQYF
.,14,.,TRBV21-1,TRBJ1-3,TGTGCCAGCAGGCTGACAGGGTCCATAAACACCATATATTTT,CASRLTGSINTIYF
.,13,.,TRBV28,TRBJ2-2,TGTGCCAGCAGACGGACGGGCACCGGGGAGCTGTTTTTT,CASRRTGTGELFF
.,15,TRBD1,TRBV7-3,TRBJ2-1,TGTGCCAGCAGCTCCACCGGGACAGGGTATACGGAGCAGTTCTTC,CASSSTGTGYTEQFF
.,15,.,TRBV2,TRBJ2-3,TGTGCCAGCAGTGCCCGACAGACTAGCACAGATACGCAGTATTTT,CASSARQTSTDTQYF
.,13,.,TRBV5-4,TRBJ1-1,TGTGCCAGCAGCTTAGGAGGGGCTATTGAAGCTTTCTTT,CASSLGGAIEAFF
.,13,.,TRBV6-5,TRBJ1-5,TGTGCCAGCAGTTGGGACCGCGATCAGCCCCAGCATTTT,CASSWDRDQPQHF
.,15,TRBD2,TRBV6-5,TRBJ2-7,TGTGCCAGCAGTCGGACTAGCCTCCCCGAATACGAGCAGTACTTC,CASSRTSLPEYEQYF
.,13,.,TRBV6-1,TRBJ1-2,TGTGCCAGCAGTGAACGAGGGGGATATGGCTACACCTTC,CASSERGGYGYTF
.,14,TRBD1,TRBV4-1,TRBJ1-1,TGCGCCAGCAGCCAAGAGTGGGGACAGTCTGAAGCTTTCTTT,CASSQEWGQSEAFF
.,13,.,TRBV2,TRBJ1-1,TGTGCCAGCAGCTGGGCAGGGAACACTGAAGCTTTCTTT,CASSWAGNTEAFF
.,17,TRBD1,TRBV18,TRBJ2-2,TGTGCCAGCTCACAATACAGTGGGACAGGGAACACCGGGGAGCTGTTTTTT,CASSQYSGTGNTGELFF
.,14,.,TRBV5-5,TRBJ1-5,TGTGCCAGCAGCTTGTCCAGGATCGGCCAGCCCCAGCATTTT,CASSLSRIGQPQHF
.,15,.,TRBV2,TRBJ2-6,TGTGCCAGCAGAGTGGTCAGATCTGGGGCCAACGTCCTGACTTTC,CASRVVRSGANVLTF
.,14,.,TRBV6-5,TRBJ2-3,TGTGCCAGCAGTTACGATCAGGGACGAGATACGCAGTATTTT,CASSYDQGRDTQYF
.,14,TRBD1,TRBV5-6,TRBJ2-7,TGTGCCAGCAGCTTCCGGGACAGGGACTACGAGCAGTACTTC,CASSFRDRDYEQYF
.,18,.,TRBV4-1,TRBJ1-1,TGCGCCAGCAGCCAAGATAATTTCGGGCAGGGCCTGAACACTGAAGCTTTCTTT,CASSQDNFGQGLNTEAFF
.,15,TRBD1,TRBV7-3,TRBJ1-1,TGTGCCAGCAGCCCGGGACAGGTGATGAACACTGAAGCTTTCTTT,CASSPGQVMNTEAFF
.,14,.,TRBV9,TRBJ1-1,TGTGCCAGCAGCGTAGGTCAGGTTTACACTGAAGCTTTCTTT,CASSVGQVYTEAFF
.,15,.,TRBV18,TRBJ1-2,TGTGCCAGCTCACCACTGGACAGCCTTAACTATGGCTACACCTTC,CASSPLDSLNYGYTF
.,17,TRBD1,TRBV7-9,TRBJ2-3,TGTGCCAGCAGCTTAAGGGCCGGGACAGGACGCGCAGATACGCAGTATTTT,CASSLRAGTGRADTQYF
.,13,.,TRBV6-1,TRBJ1-3,TGTGCCAGCAGACAGTTCTCTGGAAACACCATATATTTT,CASRQFSGNTIYF
.,15,.,TRBV6-5,TRBJ2-3,TGTGCCAGCAGTTACTCCGGGACAAACACAGATACGCAGTATTTT,CASSYSGTNTDTQYF